This TCR beta chain was observed in a study of cytomegalovirus exposure and HLA in healthy donors. Overall study: Counted in an early data release were about 85 million unique TCRs from HLA-typed donors. General study points: Approximately 17,000 TCR beta sequences were associated with HLA alleles at 0.05 false discovery rate in a later analysis.

Concerning this clone: Its antigen is unknown.

The PCR contained 60 Vbeta and 13 Jbeta primers. The assay was immunoSEQ multiplex PCR, and TCRdb's table has in-frame clones only and misses some. This table holds approximately 180,000 clones, around 75% found once. V shed 5 bases and J shed 10 bases, with 21 bases lying between them. There are 14 residues in the CDR3. The V gene's germline CDR1 is SGHTA and CDR2 FQGTGA. The sequenced sample was PBMCs. This clonotype was sampled from a male donor in good health and CMV-seronegative. The chain combines TRBV7-3 with TRBJ2-7; maybe TRBD2 (6 bases). This CDR3 reads CASSKDRDSKEQYF. CDR3 DNA: TGTGCCAGCAGCAAAGACCGGGACTCCAAAGAACAGTACTTC.